The clone carrying this T cell receptor (beta chain) was picked up one time. These data originate in a study of T cells in localized non-small cell lung cancer. Generated by immunoSEQ multiplex PCR, the TCRdb table keeps only in-frame clones and is missing some. The table records approximately 80,000 clones, more than 70% of them present only once. The V end was cut by 3 bases, the J end by 2 bases, with 21 bases between. Germline loops: CDR1 SGHRS, CDR2 YFSETQ. This CDR3 region has 17 residues. The clonotype originates from a female donor of 60 years or more with stage I lung adenocarcinoma. The V gene is TRBV5-1, the J gene TRBJ2-7; D tentatively fits TRBD1 or TRBD2 (5 bases each). The starting material was peripheral blood, obtained before any cancer treatment. This CDR3 reads CASSSLGPGRGAYEQYF. The CDR3 coding sequence is TGCGCCAGCAGCTCTCTCGGGCCGGGACGGGGAGCCTACGAGCAGTACTTC. The complete variable domain, with remaining parts taken from reference TRBV5-1 and TRBJ2-7, reads KAGVTQTPRYLIKTRGQQVTLSCSPISGHRSVSWYQQTPGQGLQFLFEYFSETQRNKGNFPGRFSGRQFSNSRSEMNVSTLELGDSALYLCASSSLGPGRGAYEQYFGPGTRLTVT.